This is a list of T cell receptor beta chains from one sample in a study of T cell responses to AZD1222 COVID-19 vaccine. This table comes from immunoSEQ multiplex PCR, and its TCRdb copy is limited to in-frame clones, with some not included. The data contain around 100,000 clones, around nine tenths of them seen just once; the ten biggest clones take up 2% to 2.5%. Sequenced material: peripheral blood, taken 28 days after the second AZD1222 dose. These receptors originate from an adult who received the AZD1222 COVID-19 vaccine. CDR3s include the opening cysteine and the closing phenylalanine or tryptophan. Fields, in order: J gene, clone size, V gene, D gene, CDR3 DNA, CDR3 protein. D genes are given only for firm matches. Size values are once, few and many counts, or a class for expanded clones, and some rows have none.

TRBJ2-2 | - | TRBV4-1 | - | TGCGCCAGCAGCCAAGATGGGGGGGCTTACACCGGGGAGCTGTTTTTT | CASSQDGGAYTGELFF
TRBJ2-5 | - | TRBV30 | TRBD2 | TGTGCCTTAATTTCCGGGACTAGTAGGCCGGAGACCCAGTACTTC | CALISGTSRPETQYF
TRBJ2-6 | - | TRBV9 | TRBD1 | TGTGCCAGCAGCAAGGGACAGGGCTCTGGGGCCAACGTCCTGACTTTC | CASSKGQGSGANVLTF
TRBJ2-7 | - | TRBV5-4 | TRBD1 | TGTGCCAGCAGCGCCGGGACAGGGGGGCTCATTCCCTACGAGCAGTACTTC | CASSAGTGGLIPYEQYF
TRBJ1-6 | - | TRBV19 | - | TGTGCCAGTAGTACCTCTAGCCCCGGGGGGCATTCACCCCTCCACTTT | CASSTSSPGGHSPLHF
TRBJ2-2 | - | TRBV29-1 | - | TGCAGCGTTTGGAGTAACACCGGGGAGCTGTTTTTT | CSVWSNTGELFF
TRBJ2-3 | - | TRBV10-3 | - | TGTGCCATCAGCAGGGGTGAATCAGATACGCAGTATTTT | CAISRGESDTQYF
TRBJ2-7 | - | TRBV2 | TRBD2 | TGTGCCAGCAGTCCTGAATCCCTACTAGCGCAGTACGAGCAGTACTTC | CASSPESLLAQYEQYF
TRBJ1-1 | - | TRBV3-1/TRBV3-2 | - | TGTGCCAGCAGCCATGGGGATGTTGAAGCTTTCTTT | CASSHGDVEAFF
TRBJ2-5 | once | TRBV27 | - | TGTGCCAGCAGTAATCCCCGGGGAGCGACACAAGAGACCCAGTACTTC | CASSNPRGATQETQYF
TRBJ1-2 | - | TRBV24-1 | - | TGTGCCACCAGTGACCAAACACTTAACTATGGCTACACCTTC | CATSDQTLNYGYTF
TRBJ1-5 | - | TRBV6-5 | - | TGTGCCAGCAGTTACTCGACTGGTCAGCCCCAGCATTTT | CASSYSTGQPQHF
TRBJ1-5 | - | TRBV7-4 | TRBD1 | TGTGCCAGCACTCAAGACAGGGGAAACGCTAATCAGCCCCAGCATTTT | CASTQDRGNANQPQHF
TRBJ2-3 | - | TRBV5-1 | TRBD2 | TGCGCCAGCAGCTTCACGGTGGCGGGAGAAGGTACGCAGTATTTT | CASSFTVAGEGTQYF
TRBJ2-3 | - | TRBV7-3 | - | TGTGCCAGCAGCTTAATACCGGGAACCGCAGATACGCAGTATTTT | CASSLIPGTADTQYF
TRBJ1-5 | - | TRBV19 | - | TGTGCCAGTAGGACCGAGGGAGGCAATCAGCCCCAGCATTTT | CASRTEGGNQPQHF
TRBJ1-1 | - | TRBV7-9 | - | TGTGCCAGCAGCTTTTATTCGGGGGATGGCACTGAAGCTTTCTTT | CASSFYSGDGTEAFF
TRBJ2-5 | - | TRBV2 | - | TGTGCCAGCACGGGCCGAGGCCAAGAGACCCAGTACTTC | CASTGRGQETQYF
TRBJ1-3 | once | TRBV30 | - | TGTGCCAGCCAGGGGTTTGGGGGAAACACCATATATTTT | CASQGFGGNTIYF
TRBJ2-7 | - | TRBV9 | - | TGTGCCAGCGGAGAAGGCTCCTACGAGCAGTACTTC | CASGEGSYEQYF
TRBJ2-1 | - | TRBV3-1/TRBV3-2 | - | TGTGCCAGCAGCCTCGTCGGGTACAATGAGCAGTTCTTC | CASSLVGYNEQFF
TRBJ1-5 | once | TRBV7-6 | TRBD1 | TGTGCCAGCAGCCCCCTCGGGACAGGGGGAAATCAGCCCCAGCATTTT | CASSPLGTGGNQPQHF
TRBJ2-2 | - | TRBV30 | - | TGTGCCTGGAGCTTAGGGGTAGTAAATGGCGGGGAGCTGTTTTTT | CAWSLGVVNGGELFF
TRBJ2-3 | - | TRBV29-1 | - | TGCAGCGTTGGGGGGGGCCGCGGGAGTGGAACAGATACGCAGTATTTT | CSVGGGRGSGTDTQYF
TRBJ1-2 | - | TRBV5-4 | TRBD1 | TGTGCCAGCAGCTCGATTGGGACAGGTGCCTATGGCTACACCTTC | CASSSIGTGAYGYTF
TRBJ1-6 | - | TRBV6-1 | - | TGTGCCAGCAGTGCAGATTCTCCCTCGGGGAATTCACCCCTCCACTTT | CASSADSPSGNSPLHF
TRBJ1-1 | few | TRBV6-4 | - | TGTGCCAGCAGTGACGGGCCAGTTAACACTGAAGCTTTCTTT | CASSDGPVNTEAFF
TRBJ1-2 | - | TRBV28 | TRBD1 | TGTGCCAGCAGGCACTTGGACAGGGGGGCTTATGGCTACACCTTC | CASRHLDRGAYGYTF